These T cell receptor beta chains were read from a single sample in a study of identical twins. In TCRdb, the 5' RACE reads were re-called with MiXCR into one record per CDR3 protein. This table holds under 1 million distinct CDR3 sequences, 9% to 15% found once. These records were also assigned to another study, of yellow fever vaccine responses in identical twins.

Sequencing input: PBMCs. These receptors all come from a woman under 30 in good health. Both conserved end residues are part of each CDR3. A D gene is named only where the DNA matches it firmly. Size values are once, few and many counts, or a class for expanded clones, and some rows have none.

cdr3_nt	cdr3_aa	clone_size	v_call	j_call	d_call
TGTGCCAGCAGCCAAGATCAGGGAAGCTCCTACAATGAGCAGTTCTTC	CASSQDQGSSYNEQFF	NA	TRBV3-1	TRBJ2-1	NA
TGTGCTAGTGGTTTGGTACAATCAGATACGCAGTATTTT	CASGLVQSDTQYF	NA	TRBV12-5	TRBJ2-3	NA
TGTGCCACCAGCAGCGGGCAACTAGCCAAAAACATTCAGTACTTC	CATSSGQLAKNIQYF	many	TRBV15	TRBJ2-4	NA
TGTGCCAGCAGCCCCACAAGGCCTAGCACAGATACGCAGTATTTT	CASSPTRPSTDTQYF	few	TRBV7-6	TRBJ2-3	NA
TGCGCCAGCAGCTTGGGCAGGGTCCTAATCCACCCGTACAATGAGCAGTTCTTC	CASSLGRVLIHPYNEQFF	few	TRBV5-1	TRBJ2-1	NA
TGCGCCAGCAGCTCCCTTCTCGATGAAAAACTGTTTTTT	CASSSLLDEKLFF	NA	TRBV5-1	TRBJ1-4	NA
TGTGCCAGCAGTTCGACAGGTAACGAGCAGTACTTC	CASSSTGNEQYF	few	TRBV5-4	TRBJ2-7	NA
TGTGCCAGCAGCCCCCTTCCTAAGGCGGAGACCCAGTACTTC	CASSPLPKAETQYF	few	TRBV4-2	TRBJ2-5	NA
TGTGCCAGCAGCTCGAGCGGGAGTCCCCTGGATGAGCAGTTCTTC	CASSSSGSPLDEQFF	many	TRBV7-9	TRBJ2-1	TRBD2
TGTGCCAGCAGCCAAGGGACTAGCGGAGAGACCCAGTACTTC	CASSQGTSGETQYF	many	TRBV4-2	TRBJ2-5	TRBD2
TGTGCCAGCAGTCAGCGGACGGAGCTGTTTTTT	CASSQRTELFF	NA	TRBV7-9	TRBJ2-2	NA
TGTGCCAGCAGCTCCCAAGCGACAGAGACCCAGTACTTC	CASSSQATETQYF	NA	TRBV7-9	TRBJ2-5	NA
TGTGCCAGCAGCTCCCTCCGGACAGGGTCAAATTCACCCCTCCACTTT	CASSSLRTGSNSPLHF	NA	TRBV11-2	TRBJ1-6	TRBD1
TGTGCCAGCAGCCAAGCTGGGGAGCTGTTTTTT	CASSQAGELFF	many	TRBV3-1	TRBJ2-2	NA
TGTGCCAGCAGTTTAGGTTCTCGGAATGAGCAGTTCTTC	CASSLGSRNEQFF	NA	TRBV27	TRBJ2-1	NA
TGTGCCAGCAACCGTTCCCCTAGCGGGAGTTATGACACCGGGGAGCTGTTTTTT	CASNRSPSGSYDTGELFF	few	TRBV6-1	TRBJ2-2	TRBD2